These T cell receptor beta chains were read from a single sample in a study of cytomegalovirus exposure and HLA in healthy donors. Generated by immunoSEQ multiplex PCR, the TCRdb table keeps only in-frame clones and is missing some. Of about 210,000 clones in the sample, about 80% were seen once. Specimen: PBMCs. The receptor set was obtained from a woman in her twenties or thirties in good health and CMV-seropositive. The CDR3 runs from the conserved cysteine through the conserved F or W. Fields, in order: J gene, clone size, D gene, V gene, CDR3 protein, CDR3 DNA. A D gene is named only where the DNA matches it firmly. Part of the rows lack a size; the others show once, few, many or a class for expanded clones.

>TRBJ1-4|-|-|TRBV28
CASSFSGTTNEKLFF
TGTGCCAGCAGTTTTAGCGGGACAACTAATGAAAAACTGTTTTTT
>TRBJ2-7|few|TRBD1|TRBV11-2
CASLSGTGNYEQYF
TGTGCCAGTCTCTCCGGGACAGGGAACTACGAGCAGTACTTC
>TRBJ1-5|-|-|TRBV19
CASSIGTGLDQPQHF
TGTGCCAGTAGTATTGGCACAGGCTTGGATCAGCCCCAGCATTTT
>TRBJ2-1|-|TRBD1|TRBV9
CASSAGTASYNEQFF
TGTGCCAGCAGCGCAGGGACAGCCTCCTACAATGAGCAGTTCTTC
>TRBJ2-5|-|-|TRBV4-3
CASSQGVGSGFQETQYF
TGCGCCAGCAGCCAAGGAGTTGGGAGCGGGTTCCAAGAGACCCAGTACTTC
>TRBJ2-5|-|-|TRBV19
CASSIGSGQETQYF
TGTGCCAGTAGTATTGGTAGCGGACAAGAGACCCAGTACTTC
>TRBJ1-2|-|-|TRBV27
CASSLSRGPIYGYTF
TGTGCCAGCAGTTTGTCGCGGGGCCCTATTTATGGCTACACCTTC
>TRBJ2-7|-|TRBD2|TRBV6-1
CASSALAGGAYEQYF
TGTGCCAGCAGTGCACTAGCGGGGGGGGCGTACGAGCAGTACTTC
>TRBJ2-2|-|TRBD2|TRBV7-3
CASSLPSSGLAGGKDTGELFF
TGTGCCAGCAGCTTACCCTCTTCGGGACTAGCGGGAGGAAAAGACACCGGGGAGCTGTTTTTT
>TRBJ1-6|-|TRBD1|TRBV2
CASKIQGNYNSPLHF
TGTGCCAGCAAAATACAGGGGAACTATAATTCACCCCTCCACTTT
>TRBJ2-7|-|TRBD1|TRBV10-1
CASSRQGMGEQYF
TGCGCCAGCAGTCGACAGGGAATGGGCGAGCAGTACTTC
>TRBJ1-1|-|-|TRBV6-1
CASSEVAGNTEAFF
TGTGCCAGCAGTGAAGTGGCAGGGAACACTGAAGCTTTCTTT
>TRBJ2-1|-|TRBD2|TRBV4-1
CASSQDGLSGGRYYNEQFF
TGCGCCAGCAGCCAAGACGGTCTCAGCGGGGGGCGTTACTACAATGAGCAGTTCTTC
>TRBJ1-5|once|-|TRBV28
CASSGGPYGAGQPQHF
TGTGCCAGCAGCGGGGGACCCTACGGGGCCGGCCAGCCCCAGCATTTT
>TRBJ2-2|-|TRBD1|TRBV6-5
CASSYNRGNTGELFF
TGTGCCAGCAGTTACAACAGGGGAAACACCGGGGAGCTGTTTTTT
>TRBJ2-7|-|-|TRBV6-5
CASSRGGLGEQYF
TGTGCCAGCTCTAGGGGGGGGCTGGGGGAGCAGTACTTC
>TRBJ2-4|-|-|TRBV30
CAWNIGENSQYF
TGTGCCTGGAACATCGGGGAAAACAGTCAGTACTTC
>TRBJ2-2|few|-|TRBV19
CASSDREAGELFF
TGTGCCAGTTCAGACAGGGAGGCCGGGGAGCTGTTTTTT
>TRBJ2-3|-|-|TRBV27
CATRDVETDTQYF
TGTGCCACCCGGGATGTAGAAACAGATACGCAGTATTTT
>TRBJ1-6|-|TRBD1|TRBV7-9
CASSSSGGVHSPLHF
TGTGCCAGCAGCTCCTCAGGGGGCGTGCATTCACCCCTCCACTTT
>TRBJ1-2|-|-|TRBV13
CASSLAGVGGGYTF
TGTGCCAGCAGCTTAGCAGGCGTCGGGGGTGGCTACACCTTC
>TRBJ2-5|-|-|TRBV30
CAWSRSGQETQYF
TGTGCCTGGTCCCGGTCGGGGCAAGAGACCCAGTACTTC
>TRBJ1-5|-|-|TRBV14
CASSPGGGQPQHF
TGTGCCAGCAGCCCGGGGGGGGGTCAGCCCCAGCATTTT
>TRBJ2-2|-|-|TRBV30
CAARRAGELFF
TGCGCGGCGCGGAGGGCCGGGGAGCTGTTTTTT
>TRBJ1-4|-|-|TRBV11-2
CASSLAPRDNEKLFF
TGTGCCAGCAGCTTAGCTCCCAGGGATAATGAAAAACTGTTTTTT
>TRBJ2-1|-|TRBD1|TRBV10-3
CAIDRGTGGLNEQFF
TGTGCCATCGATCGTGGGACAGGGGGTCTGAATGAGCAGTTCTTC
>TRBJ1-3|-|-|TRBV10-3
CAIQNTGNTIYF
TGTGCCATCCAGAATACTGGAAACACCATATATTTT
>TRBJ1-2|-|-|TRBV7-2
CASSSRTGKGGYTF
TGTGCCAGCAGCTCAAGAACAGGGAAAGGGGGCTACACCTTC
>TRBJ2-2|-|TRBD2|TRBV6-1
CAWGLAGGTGELFF
TGTGCCTGGGGTTTAGCGGGGGGTACCGGGGAGCTGTTTTTT
>TRBJ2-6|-|TRBD1|TRBV5-1
CASSKDPGQGSTGANVLTF
TGCGCCAGCAGCAAAGACCCGGGACAGGGATCTACCGGGGCCAACGTCCTGACTTTC
>TRBJ2-3|-|TRBD2|TRBV4-2
CASSQDPLAGRPPDTQYF
TGTGCCAGCAGCCAGGATCCACTAGCGGGAAGGCCCCCAGATACGCAGTATTTT
>TRBJ2-7|-|TRBD1|TRBV9
CASSAGGVDGEQYF
TGTGCCAGCAGCGCAGGGGGCGTGGATGGCGAGCAGTACTTC
>TRBJ1-1|few|-|TRBV28
CASSRSGYTEAFF
TGTGCCAGCAGTCGATCGGGGTATACTGAAGCTTTCTTT
>TRBJ2-7|once|TRBD1|TRBV27
CASSRDSSYEQYF
TGTGCCAGCAGTCGGGACAGCTCCTACGAGCAGTACTTC
>TRBJ2-7|once|TRBD2|TRBV27
CASGLLAGGNRYYEQYF
TGTGCCAGCGGTTTACTAGCGGGAGGGAATCGCTACTACGAGCAGTACTTC
>TRBJ1-5|-|TRBD1|TRBV7-2
CASSFDRGYQPQHF
TGTGCCAGCAGCTTCGACAGGGGCTATCAGCCCCAGCATTTT